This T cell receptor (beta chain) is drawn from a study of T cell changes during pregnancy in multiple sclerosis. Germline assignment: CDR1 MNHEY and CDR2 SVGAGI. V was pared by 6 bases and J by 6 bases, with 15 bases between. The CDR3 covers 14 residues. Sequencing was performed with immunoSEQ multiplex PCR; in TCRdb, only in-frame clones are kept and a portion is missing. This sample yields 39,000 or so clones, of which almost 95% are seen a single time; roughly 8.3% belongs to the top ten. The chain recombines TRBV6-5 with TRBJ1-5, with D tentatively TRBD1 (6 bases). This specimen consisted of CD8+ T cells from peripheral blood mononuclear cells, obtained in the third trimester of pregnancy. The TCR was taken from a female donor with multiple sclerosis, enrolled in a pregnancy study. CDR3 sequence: CASSLQGLGQPQHF. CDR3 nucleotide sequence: TGTGCCAGCAGCCTACAGGGCCTGGGTCAGCCCCAGCATTTT.